This section outlines one T cell receptor beta chain sequence together with its context. There is no known antigen for this receptor. No clone much larger than this one lies a single base away; base qualities are absent. Germline trimming amounts to 6 bases on V and 2 bases on J, with 7 as the count of junction bases outside the gene matches. The cysteine opens and the phenylalanine closes a CDR3 of 15 amino acids. Here the CDR3 DNA is all that survives: 45 bases in frame from base 1. From the germline V gene (reference sequence), CDR1 is LNHDA and CDR2 is SQIVND. This sample was taken from a study of blood T cell repertoires in COVID-19 (dated by TCRdb to about 2020). About the study as a whole: The collaborator samples originated in the United States, Italy and Spain and spanned the acute and convalescent phases of COVID-19. Samples were obtained from the ongoing ImmuneRACE study (first 160 participants) and from 1,254 subjects provided by 6 global collaborators. The dataset comprised deeply sampled blood TCRbeta repertoires from subjects exposed to, actively infected with, or recovered from COVID-19. Nearly every sample came with metadata listing a de-identified subject ID, COVID-19 status, age in years and sex. The material from the prospective study consisted of cDNA or gDNA derived from T cells, B-cell-depleted T cells, or PBMCs. HLA class I and class II types, where available, came from metadata supplied by the sample provider rather than from assay-based typing. A freely available public database, intended as a resource for researchers studying the immune response to SARS-CoV-2, is where the repertoires were released.

Each collaborating institution followed its own protocols to collect whole blood in K2EDTA tubes. For TCRbeta analysis, collaborator samples were shipped as frozen whole blood, as isolated PBMCs, or as DNA extracted from either sample type. TCRbeta CDR3 regions were amplified from genomic DNA by means of the immunoSEQ Assay, a bias-controlled multiplex PCR. The authors' analysis ran thus. The number of nucleated cells in each sample was estimated by amplification of reference gene primers within the assay. Sequence reads were collapsed and filtered to measure the absolute abundance of every unique TCRbeta CDR3 rearrangement. For each sample, productive Simpson clonality was calculated as the square root of Simpson's diversity index across productive rearrangements. Sourced from immuneACCESS, this table was stored by TCRdb with only in-frame sequences that have V and J called. A share of the clones is absent; for the studies checked, an unresolved V gene accounts for under half, and the remainder has no known explanation. The V and J calls and the clone size are those of that table, but D and trimming were determined from the DNA. Across this sample there are 95,000 to 150,000 clones, with roughly 82% seen only once. The ten largest account for 9% to 13% of the sample.

Broad study findings and their caveats: The quantity of clinical and demographic metadata differed by source and by participant and was supplied without curation.

The sequence joins TRBV19 to TRBJ2-3, and TRBD2 matches 8 of the central bases. The specimen was peripheral blood. This sequence was found in a human donor in a cohort sampled during active COVID-19. The sequenced DNA: TGTGCCAGTAGATGGGCAGCGGGGGCCACAGATACGCAGTATTTT. Protein translation: CASRWAAGATDTQYF.